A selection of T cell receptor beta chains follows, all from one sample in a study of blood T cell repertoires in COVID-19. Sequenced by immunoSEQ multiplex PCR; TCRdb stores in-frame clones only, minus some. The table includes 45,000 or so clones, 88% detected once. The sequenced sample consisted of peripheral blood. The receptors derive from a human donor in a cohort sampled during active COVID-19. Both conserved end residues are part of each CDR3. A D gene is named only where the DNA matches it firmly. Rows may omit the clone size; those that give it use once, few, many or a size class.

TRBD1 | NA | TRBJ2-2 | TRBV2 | CASRDREQRGELFF | TGTGCCAGCAGGGACAGGGAACAAAGGGGGGAGCTGTTTTTT
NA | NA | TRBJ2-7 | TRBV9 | CASSGGTASYEQYF | TGTGCCAGCAGCGGCGGGACAGCTTCCTACGAGCAGTACTTC
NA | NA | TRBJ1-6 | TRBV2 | CASSGEGYSPLHF | TGTGCCAGCAGTGGGGAGGGTTATTCACCCCTCCACTTT
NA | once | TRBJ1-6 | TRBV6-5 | CASREGLFSPLHF | TGTGCCAGCAGAGAGGGTCTGTTTTCACCCCTCCACTTT
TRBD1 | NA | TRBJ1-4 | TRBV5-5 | CASSQRAGGMNEKLFF | TGTGCCAGCAGCCAGAGAGCAGGGGGGATGAATGAAAAACTGTTTTTT
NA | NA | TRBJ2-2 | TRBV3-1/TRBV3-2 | CASSRRINLQVTGELFF | TGTGCCAGCAGCCGACGTATTAATCTACAGGTCACCGGGGAGCTGTTTTTT
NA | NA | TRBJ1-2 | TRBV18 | CASSPGRQALNYGYTF | TGTGCCAGCTCACCGGGGCGACAGGCGCTGAACTATGGCTACACCTTC
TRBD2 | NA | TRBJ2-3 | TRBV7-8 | CASSFRDYTDTQYF | TGTGCCAGCAGCTTTAGGGACTACACAGATACGCAGTATTTT
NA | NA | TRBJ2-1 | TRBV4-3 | CASSRLHKGGEQFF | TGCGCCAGCAGCCGACTACATAAAGGAGGGGAGCAGTTCTTC
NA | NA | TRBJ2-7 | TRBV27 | CASSLSGSNYEQYF | TGTGCCAGCAGTTTATCGGGCAGCAACTACGAGCAGTACTTC
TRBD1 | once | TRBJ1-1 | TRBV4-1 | CASSQPRDRDTEAFF | TGCGCCAGCAGCCAGCCCCGGGACAGGGACACTGAAGCTTTCTTT
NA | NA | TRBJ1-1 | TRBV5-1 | CASSWGLRTEAFF | TGCGCCAGCAGCTGGGGCCTCAGGACTGAAGCTTTCTTT